What follows are 32 T cell receptor beta chains derived from one specimen sequenced in a study of blood T cell repertoires in COVID-19. Clones were read by immunoSEQ multiplex PCR, and TCRdb kept only the in-frame ones, dropping some. The table has roughly 200,000 clones, approximately 85% seen once. The sample consisted of peripheral blood. The receptors originated from a woman in her sixties or seventies with active or convalescent COVID-19.

The gene calls are TRBV7-9 and TRBJ1-4, with 8 bases aligning to TRBD1. Germline-derived CDR1 and CDR2 are SEHNR and FQNEAQ (reference sequence). Trimming took 8 bases from V and 4 from J; bases not matched to a gene: 15. The CDR3 consists of 17 residues. CDR3 coding DNA: TGTGCCAGCCGAAGTCACCCTGGGACAGGAAATAATGAAAAACTGTTTTTT. This codes for CASRSHPGTGNNEKLFF.

This chain connects TRBV19 to TRBJ2-2; 8 bases map to TRBD2. The V segment lost 5 bases and the J segment 4 bases; nucleotides outside the gene matches: 12. Germline values: CDR1 LNHDA, CDR2 SQIVND (reference sequence). The CDR3 consists of 17 residues. The CDR3 coding sequence is TGTGCCAGTAGTCCCCCCCGCTGGGCGGGAGGCACCGGGGAGCTGTTTTTT. Amino acids: CASSPPRWAGGTGELFF.

V usage is TRBV5-1 and J usage is TRBJ2-7; D uncertain. There are 14 residues in the CDR3. The germline V gene has CDR1 SGHRS and CDR2 YFSETQ. V lost 5 bases and J 1 base, leaving 13 bases between the germline ends. The CDR3 DNA reads as TGCGCCAGCAGGAAGGAGTCAAGATCCTACGAGCAGTACTTC. The encoded protein is CASRKESRSYEQYF.

The chain couples TRBV7-9 to TRBJ2-3; 10 bases line up with TRBD2. CDR1 and CDR2 (germline): SEHNR, FQNEAQ (reference sequence). The CDR3 covers 18 residues. Trimming took 5 bases from V and 3 from J; bases not matched to a gene: 14. The CDR3 region is CASSRRTSGGPGTDTQYF. For the CDR3, the DNA is TGTGCCAGCAGCCGTCGGACTAGCGGAGGACCCGGGACAGATACGCAGTATTTT.

This sequence joins TRBV7-8 and TRBJ2-7; D gene uncertain. This CDR3 contains 13 residues. V was pared by 5 bases and J by 2 bases, with 10 bases between. Germline loops: CDR1 SGHVS, CDR2 FQNEAQ. The CDR3 is CASSRSSAYEQYF. CDR3 nucleotide sequence: TGTGCCAGCAGCCGGAGTTCTGCCTACGAGCAGTACTTC.

The chain links TRBV5-5 to TRBJ2-3; D is perhaps TRBD1 (7 bases). The CDR3 is made up of 16 amino acids. From germline, CDR1 is SGHKS and CDR2 YYEKEE (reference sequence). Deletions cut 7 bases from V and 8 bases from J, with 26 bases between. The CDR3 region is CASCDLSGGGMGTQYF. The CDR3 DNA reads as TGTGCCAGCTGCGATCTTAGCGGAGGGGGCATGGGTACGCAGTATTTT.

The V and J genes are TRBV4-1 and TRBJ2-1; TRBD2 aligns across 11 bases. V lost 4 bases, J lost 4 bases, and 12 bases stayed unmatched. From germline, CDR1 is MGHRA and CDR2 YSYEKL. The length of the CDR3 is 18 residues. DNA for the CDR3: TGCGCCAGCAGCCTTGGGGTTTTAGCGGGAGGGAAATACAATGAGCAGTTCTTC. The encoded protein is CASSLGVLAGGKYNEQFF.

The V call is TRBV18, the J call TRBJ2-7; 9 bases align to TRBD1. The germline V gene has CDR1 KGHSH and CDR2 LQKENI. The CDR3 has 13 amino acids. V shed 5 bases and J 4 bases; nucleotides not matched to a gene: 3. CDR3: CASSKGQGYEQYF. The DNA for the CDR3 is TGTGCCAGCTCAAAGGGACAGGGATACGAGCAGTACTTC.

The rearrangement joins TRBV7-9 to TRBJ1-1; D is ambiguous. Germline V gene sequence: CDR1 SEHNR, CDR2 FQNEAQ (reference sequence). The V end was cut by 5 bases, the J end by 4 bases, with 23 bases between. This CDR3 spans 17 amino acids. CDR3 sequence reads: CASSPWRFGGGGTEAFF. Here the CDR3 DNA reads TGTGCCAGCAGCCCATGGAGGTTCGGCGGTGGCGGCACTGAAGCTTTCTTT.

The chain links TRBV28 to TRBJ2-3, with D uncertain. There are 12 residues in the CDR3. Deletions cut 4 bases from V and 8 bases from J, with 10 bases between. Germline assignment: CDR1 MDHEN and CDR2 SYDVKM. CDR3 DNA: TGTGCCAGCAGTTCCACCGGGTTTACGCAGTATTTT. Amino acid sequence: CASSSTGFTQYF.

The chain has TRBV5-1 and TRBJ1-2, with TRBD1 matching over 9 bases. This CDR3 comprises 15 residues. The V and J ends lost 2 bases and 7 bases, in that order; junction bases with no gene match: 9. Germline CDR1 is SGHRS and CDR2 is YFSETQ. In DNA, the CDR3 is TGCGCCAGCAGCTTAACGGGACAGGGAATTGCTGGCTACACCTTC. It specifies CASSLTGQGIAGYTF.

V gene TRBV25-1 combines with J gene TRBJ1-2; the match to TRBD1 covers 8 bases. There are 13 residues in the CDR3. Germline V gene data show CDR1 as MGHDK and CDR2 as SYGVNS. J lost 8 bases, V lost 6 bases, and 8 bases had no gene match. CDR3 sequence (DNA): TGTGCCAGCAGCCCTCAGGGGGCGGAGGGCTACACCTTC. Protein sequence: CASSPQGAEGYTF.

The chain recombines TRBV28 with TRBJ1-2; 8 positions agree with TRBD1. V lost 9 bases to trimming and J lost 7 bases; unmatched junction nucleotides: 16. Germline V gene sequence: CDR1 MDHEN, CDR2 SYDVKM. The length of the CDR3 is 15 residues. This chain's CDR3 is CASREEGRGLGGYTF. In nucleotides, the CDR3 is TGTGCCAGTCGAGAGGAGGGCAGGGGGCTCGGTGGCTACACCTTC.

The rearrangement joins TRBV18 to TRBJ2-3, with 9 bases fitting TRBD2. Per germline, CDR1 KGHSH and CDR2 LQKENI. CDR3 length: 16 residues. Losses at the gene ends were 3 bases for V and 4 bases for J; bases not matched to a gene: 8. CDR3 region: CASSPPGLAGPDTQYF. Written as DNA, the CDR3 is TGTGCCAGCTCACCGCCGGGACTAGCCGGGCCAGATACGCAGTATTTT.

The J gene is TRBJ1-1, the V gene TRBV21-1. TRBV21-1 is an annotated pseudogene. This CDR3 contains 16 residues. The CDR3, as DNA: TGTGCCAGCAGCAACAAGGCCCCGGAGGGGAGCACTGAAGCTTTCTTT. Protein sequence: CASSNKAPEGSTEAFF.

This clone was counted a few times. V and J are TRBV5-6 and TRBJ2-5, with TRBD1 matching 8 bases. The CDR3 extends over 15 amino acids. Germline CDR1 reads SGHDT; CDR2 reads YYEEEE. V lost 4 bases and J lost 5; bases outside the gene matches: 10. The CDR3 DNA reads TGTGCCAGCAGCCCGGACAGGGTATATTGGGAGACCCAGTACTTC. Amino acids: CASSPDRVYWETQYF. Full variable domain (missing parts from reference TRBV5-6 and TRBJ2-5): DAGVTQSPTHLIKTRGQQVTLRCSPKSGHDTVSWYQQALGQGPQFIFQYYEEEERQRGNFPDRFSGHQFPNYSSELNVNALLLGDSALYLCASSPDRVYWETQYFGPGTRLLVL.

The gene calls are TRBV2 and TRBJ2-1, with no clear D. The ends were cut back, 5 bases at V and 0 bases at J, with 2 bases in the middle. The CDR3 consists of 12 residues. CDR1 is SNHLY and CDR2 is FYNNEI in the germline V gene. The CDR3 loop is CASSRSYNEQFF. The DNA for the CDR3 is TGTGCCAGCAGTCGCTCCTACAATGAGCAGTTCTTC.

CDR3 sequence reads: CASSQVDMVAFGEQFF. The CDR3 region has the DNA TGCGCCAGCAGCCAAGTGGATATGGTAGCTTTCGGTGAGCAGTTCTTC. V gene TRBV4-1 combines with J gene TRBJ2-1, with unresolved D. The CDR3 consists of 16 residues. V gave up 1 base and J gave up 9 bases, with 19 bases separating them. The germline gives CDR1 MGHRA, CDR2 YSYEKL.

The rearrangement links TRBV7-7 to TRBJ2-2; D gene ambiguous. The CDR3 runs 16 residues. Trimming cost V 5 bases and J 2 bases, with 15 bases left between them. The germline V gene encodes CDR1 SSHAT and CDR2 FNYEAQ (reference sequence). The DNA of the CDR3 is TGTGCCAGCAGCGAGTTTTTTTCCCGAAACACCGGGGAGCTGTTTTTT. It is translated as CASSEFFSRNTGELFF.

This clone has a single count. The J gene is TRBJ2-2, the V gene TRBV7-8, with TRBD2 matching 11 bases. The junction had 6 bases not matched to a gene; V was cut back by 5 bases and J by 4 bases. In germline, CDR1 is SGHVS, CDR2 FQNEAQ. CDR3 size: 16 residues. The DNA for the CDR3 is TGTGCCAGCAGCGGGAGTCTAGCGGGAGGCACCGGGGAGCTGTTTTTT. Protein: CASSGSLAGGTGELFF. The whole variable domain, remainder taken from reference TRBV7-8 and TRBJ2-2, is GAGVSQSPRYKVAKRGQDVALRCDPISGHVSLFWYQQALGQGPEFLTYFQNEAQLDKSGLPSDRFFAERPEGSVSTLKIQRTQQEDSAVYLCASSGSLAGGTGELFFGEGSRLTVL.

The V call is TRBV5-6, the J call TRBJ2-7; D unclear. Trimming left V 4 bases short and J 1 base short, with 9 bases between. CDR3 length equals 13 residues. Germline CDR1 and CDR2: SGHDT and YYEEEE. The CDR3 protein is CASSPGPSYEQYF. The CDR3 region has the DNA TGTGCCAGCAGCCCGGGTCCTTCCTACGAGCAGTACTTC.

The V and J genes are TRBV19 and TRBJ1-2, with a possible D match to TRBD1 (5 bases). The CDR3 covers 16 residues. Trimming took off 3 bases at V and 4 bases at J, with 18 bases between the two ends. In germline, CDR1 is LNHDA, CDR2 SQIVND (reference sequence). In DNA, the CDR3 is TGTGCCAGTAGTATCTCGATTGGCAGGGCTTCCTATGGCTACACCTTC. It yields the protein CASSISIGRASYGYTF.

The V call is TRBV29-1, the J call TRBJ2-1, with a tentative D call TRBD2 (6 bases). The ends were cut back, 7 bases at V and 2 bases at J, with 15 bases in the middle. From germline, CDR1 is SQVTM and CDR2 ANQGSEA. CDR3 length: 14 residues. The CDR3 reads CSATGLPTYNEQFF. In DNA form, the CDR3 reads TGCAGCGCAACGGGACTTCCAACCTACAATGAGCAGTTCTTC.

In DNA, the CDR3 is TGTGCCAGCAGGGGCAGGGAGGGAACTGAAGCTTTCTTT. Encoded protein: CASRGREGTEAFF. The rearrangement uses TRBV6-5 and TRBJ1-1; TRBD1 might be the D (5 bases). With 6 bases removed from V and 5 bases from J, the gap between germline ends came to 13 bases. Germline loops: CDR1 MNHEY, CDR2 SVGAGI. This CDR3 has 13 residues.

This clone was observed once. CDR3 DNA: TGCGCCAGCAGCAAAACTAGCGGCCCGCCGGGCAATGAGCAGTTCTTC. It is translated as CASSKTSGPPGNEQFF. The chain couples TRBV5-1 to TRBJ2-1, with 8 bases lining up with TRBD2. The V segment lost 4 bases and the J segment 6 bases; nucleotides outside the gene matches: 12. Germline values: CDR1 SGHRS, CDR2 YFSETQ. The CDR3 covers 16 residues.

The rearrangement links TRBV11-3 to TRBJ2-5; maybe TRBD1 (6 bases). Germline lookup yields CDR1 SGHNT and CDR2 YENEEA. The CDR3 spans 14 residues. V gave up 4 bases and J gave up 7 bases, with 16 bases separating them. The CDR3 loop reads CASSSTGGSGTQYF. DNA for the CDR3: TGTGCCAGCAGCTCGACAGGTGGCTCGGGGACCCAGTACTTC. The entire variable domain, with the rest obtained from reference TRBV11-3 and TRBJ2-5, is as follows: EAGVVQSPRYKIIEKKQPVAFWCNPISGHNTLYWYLQNLGQGPELLIRYENEEAVDDSQLPKDRFSAERLKGVDSTLKIQPAELGDSAVYLCASSSTGGSGTQYFGPGTRLLVL.

CDR3 in DNA: TGTGCCAGCAGTCGGCTGGTTACTAGCGGGAGGGCCAGGACCGGGGAGCTGTTTTTT. It translates to CASSRLVTSGRARTGELFF. The rearrangement links TRBV28 to TRBJ2-2, with TRBD2 identical over 13 bases. J gave up 5 bases and V 5 bases, and 14 bases lay outside the gene matches. The length of the CDR3 is 19 residues. Germline lookup yields CDR1 MDHEN and CDR2 SYDVKM. The complete variable domain, with remaining parts taken from reference TRBV28 and TRBJ2-2, reads DVKVTQSSRYLVKRTGEKVFLECVQDMDHENMFWYRQDPGLGLRLIYFSYDVKMKEKGDIPEGYSVSREKKERFSLILESASTNQTSMYLCASSRLVTSGRARTGELFFGEGSRLTVL.

The chain links TRBV27 to TRBJ2-1; 11 bases agree with TRBD2. Germline V gene sequence: CDR1 MNHEY, CDR2 SMNVEV (reference sequence). J was trimmed by 9 bases and V by 5 bases; bases with no gene match: 6. The CDR3 is 14 residues long. This chain's CDR3 is CASSIAGGPGEQFF. The CDR3 DNA sequence: TGTGCCAGCAGTATAGCGGGAGGGCCCGGTGAGCAGTTCTTC.

The V call is TRBV5-1, the J call TRBJ2-5, with 10 bases lining up with TRBD2. The V and J ends lost 0 bases and 2 bases, in that order; junction bases with no gene match: 10. The germline V gene has CDR1 SGHRS and CDR2 YFSETQ. The CDR3 is 18 residues long. As DNA, the CDR3 is TGCGCCAGCAGCTTGGCCACTATAGCGGGAGGAGCGCAAGAGACCCAGTACTTC. This encodes CASSLATIAGGAQETQYF.

This clone appeared a single time. V usage is TRBV3-1 (or the pseudogene TRBV3-2) and J usage is TRBJ2-3; 8 positions agree with TRBD1. The germline gives CDR1 LGHDT, CDR2 YNNKEL (reference sequence). V was pared by 4 bases and J by 5 bases, with 8 bases of the junction left unmatched. This CDR3 is built from 15 residues. CDR3 loop: CASSLGTGGIDTQYF. The CDR3 DNA reads TGTGCCAGCAGCCTCGGGACAGGAGGTATAGATACGCAGTATTTT.

The rearrangement joins TRBV19 to TRBJ1-5; weak D call: TRBD1 (5 bases). The CDR3 runs to 15 residues. The germline V and J ends were trimmed by 1 base and 4 bases, with 11 bases remaining between them. Germline CDR1 and CDR2: LNHDA and SQIVND (reference sequence). The CDR3 region has the DNA TGTGCCAGTAGTATAGGTGGAGGGACTAATCAGCCCCAGCATTTT. It codes for CASSIGGGTNQPQHF.

This rearrangement joins TRBV6-6 to TRBJ2-1; 7 bases are a match to TRBD2. This CDR3 spans 16 amino acids. V shed 2 bases and J 3 bases; nucleotides not matched to a gene: 7. CDR1 and CDR2 from the germline V gene are MNHNY and SVGAGI (reference sequence). The CDR3, as DNA: TGTGCCAGCAGTTACCCCCCTGCGGGAGACTACAATGAGCAGTTCTTC. As protein: CASSYPPAGDYNEQFF.